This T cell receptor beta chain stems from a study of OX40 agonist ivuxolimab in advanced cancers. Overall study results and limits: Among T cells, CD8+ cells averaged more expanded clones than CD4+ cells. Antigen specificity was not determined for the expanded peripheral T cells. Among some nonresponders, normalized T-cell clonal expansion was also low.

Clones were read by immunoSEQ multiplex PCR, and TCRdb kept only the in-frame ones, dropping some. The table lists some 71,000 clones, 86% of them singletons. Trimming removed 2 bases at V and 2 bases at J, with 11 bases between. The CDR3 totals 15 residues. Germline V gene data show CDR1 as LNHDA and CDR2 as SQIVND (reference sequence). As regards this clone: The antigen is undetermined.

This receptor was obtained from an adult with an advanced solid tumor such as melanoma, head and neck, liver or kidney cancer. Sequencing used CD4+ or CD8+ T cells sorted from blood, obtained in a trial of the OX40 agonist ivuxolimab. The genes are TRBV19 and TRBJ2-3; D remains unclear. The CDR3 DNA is TGTGCCAGTAGTATATCCAGGATAGACACAGATACGCAGTATTTT. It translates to CASSISRIDTDTQYF.